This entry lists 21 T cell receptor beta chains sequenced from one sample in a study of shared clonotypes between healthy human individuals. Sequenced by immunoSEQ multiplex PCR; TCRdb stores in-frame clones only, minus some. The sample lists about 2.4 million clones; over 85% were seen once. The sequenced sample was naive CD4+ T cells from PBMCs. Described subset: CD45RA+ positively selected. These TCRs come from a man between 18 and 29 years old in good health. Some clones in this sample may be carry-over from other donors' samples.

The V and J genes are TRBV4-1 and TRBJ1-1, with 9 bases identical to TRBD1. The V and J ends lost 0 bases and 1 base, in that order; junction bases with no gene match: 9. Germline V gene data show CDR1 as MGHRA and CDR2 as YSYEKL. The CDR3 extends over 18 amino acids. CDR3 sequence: CASSQDWGQGARNTEAFF. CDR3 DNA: TGCGCCAGCAGCCAAGATTGGGGACAGGGAGCGCGGAACACTGAAGCTTTCTTT.

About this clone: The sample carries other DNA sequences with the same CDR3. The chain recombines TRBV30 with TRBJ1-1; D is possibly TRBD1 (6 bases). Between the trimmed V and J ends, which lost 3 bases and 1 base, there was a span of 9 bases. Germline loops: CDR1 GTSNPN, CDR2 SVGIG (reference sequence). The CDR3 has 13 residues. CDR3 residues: CAWSLTGNTEAFF. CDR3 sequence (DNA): TGTGCCTGGAGCTTGACAGGGAACACTGAAGCTTTCTTT. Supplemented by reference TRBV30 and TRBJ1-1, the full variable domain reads SQTIHQWPATLVQPVGSPLSLECTVEGTSNPNLYWYRQAAGRGLQLLFYSVGIGQISSEVPQNLSASRPQDRQFILSSKKLLLSDSGFYLCAWSLTGNTEAFFGQGTRLTVV.

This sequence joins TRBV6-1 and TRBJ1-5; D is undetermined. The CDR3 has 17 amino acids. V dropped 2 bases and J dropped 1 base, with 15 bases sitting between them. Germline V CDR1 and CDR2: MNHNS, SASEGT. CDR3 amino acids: CASSEIRTLGSNQPQHF. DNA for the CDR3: TGTGCCAGCAGTGAAATAAGGACCCTAGGAAGCAATCAGCCCCAGCATTTT.

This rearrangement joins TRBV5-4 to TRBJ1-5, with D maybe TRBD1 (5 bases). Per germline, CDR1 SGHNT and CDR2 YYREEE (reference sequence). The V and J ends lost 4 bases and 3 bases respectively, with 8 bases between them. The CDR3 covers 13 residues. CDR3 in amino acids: CASSPGINQPQHF. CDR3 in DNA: TGTGCCAGCAGCCCAGGGATCAATCAGCCCCAGCATTTT.

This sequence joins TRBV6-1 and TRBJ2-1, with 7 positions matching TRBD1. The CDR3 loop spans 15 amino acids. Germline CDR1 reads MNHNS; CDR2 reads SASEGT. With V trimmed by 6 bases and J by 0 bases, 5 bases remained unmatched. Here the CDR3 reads CASRLQGSSYNEQFF. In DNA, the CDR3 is TGTGCCAGCAGGTTACAGGGGAGCTCCTACAATGAGCAGTTCTTC.

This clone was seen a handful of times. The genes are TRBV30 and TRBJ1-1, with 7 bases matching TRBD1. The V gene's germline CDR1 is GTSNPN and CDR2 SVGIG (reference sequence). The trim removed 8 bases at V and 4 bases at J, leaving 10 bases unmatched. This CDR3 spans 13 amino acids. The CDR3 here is CAGDPTGSTEAFF. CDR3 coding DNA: TGTGCCGGGGACCCGACAGGGAGCACTGAAGCTTTCTTT.

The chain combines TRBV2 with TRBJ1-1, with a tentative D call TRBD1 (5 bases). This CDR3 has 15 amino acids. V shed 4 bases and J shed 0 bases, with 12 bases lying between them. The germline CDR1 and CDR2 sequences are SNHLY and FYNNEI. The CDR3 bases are TGTGCCAGCAGTGCAGAGGGACGGTTGAACACTGAAGCTTTCTTT. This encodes CASSAEGRLNTEAFF.

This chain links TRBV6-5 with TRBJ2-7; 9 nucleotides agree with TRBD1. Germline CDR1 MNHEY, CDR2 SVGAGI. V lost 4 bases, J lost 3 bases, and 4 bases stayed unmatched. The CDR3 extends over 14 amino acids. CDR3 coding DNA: TGTGCCAGCAGTTCCGGGACAGGGCTCTACGAGCAGTACTTC. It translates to CASSSGTGLYEQYF.

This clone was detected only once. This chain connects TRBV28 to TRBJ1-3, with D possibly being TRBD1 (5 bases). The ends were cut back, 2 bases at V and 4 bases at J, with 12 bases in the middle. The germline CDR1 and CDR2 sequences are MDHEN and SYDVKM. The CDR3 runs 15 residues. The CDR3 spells CASSLPQGRGNTIYF. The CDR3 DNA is TGTGCCAGCAGTTTACCCCAGGGTCGGGGAAACACCATATATTTT.

This CDR3 is CTSRAVGGAPSRTDTQYF. The CDR3 DNA sequence: TGCACCAGCAGAGCCGTAGGGGGAGCTCCGAGTCGCACAGATACGCAGTATTTT. The V and J genes are TRBV1 and TRBJ2-3; the D call TRBD1 from the table was never checked on the DNA. TRBV1 is assigned pseudogene status. This CDR3 comprises 18 residues.

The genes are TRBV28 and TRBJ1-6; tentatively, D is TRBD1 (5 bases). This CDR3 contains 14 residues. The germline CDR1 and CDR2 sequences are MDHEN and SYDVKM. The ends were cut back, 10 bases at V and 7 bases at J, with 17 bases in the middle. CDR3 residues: CATTSPGRNSPLHF. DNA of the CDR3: TGTGCCACCACATCCCCAGGGAGGAATTCACCCCTCCACTTT.

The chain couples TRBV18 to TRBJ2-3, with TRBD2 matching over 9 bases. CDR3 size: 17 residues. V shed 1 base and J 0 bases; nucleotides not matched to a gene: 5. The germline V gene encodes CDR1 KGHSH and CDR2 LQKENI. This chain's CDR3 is CASSPRLAEQSTDTQYF. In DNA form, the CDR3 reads TGTGCCAGCTCACCACGACTAGCGGAGCAAAGCACAGATACGCAGTATTTT.

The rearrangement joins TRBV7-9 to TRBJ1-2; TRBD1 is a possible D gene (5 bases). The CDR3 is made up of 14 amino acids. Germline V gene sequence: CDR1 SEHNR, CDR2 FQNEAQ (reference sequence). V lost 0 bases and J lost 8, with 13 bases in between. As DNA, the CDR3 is TGTGCCAGCAGCTTAGCGGGGGGTCCGGAGGGCTACACCTTC. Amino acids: CASSLAGGPEGYTF.

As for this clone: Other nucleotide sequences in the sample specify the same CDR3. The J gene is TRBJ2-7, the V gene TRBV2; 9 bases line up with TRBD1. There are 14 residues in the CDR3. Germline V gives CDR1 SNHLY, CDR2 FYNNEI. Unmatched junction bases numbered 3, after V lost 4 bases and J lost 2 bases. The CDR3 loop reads CASSARDRAYEQYF. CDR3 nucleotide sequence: TGTGCCAGCAGTGCCCGGGACAGGGCCTACGAGCAGTACTTC.

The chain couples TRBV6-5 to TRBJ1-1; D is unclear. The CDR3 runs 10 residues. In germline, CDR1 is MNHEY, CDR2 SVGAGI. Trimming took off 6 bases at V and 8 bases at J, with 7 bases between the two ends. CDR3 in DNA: TGTGCCAGCAGGCAGACAGAAGCTTTCTTT. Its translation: CASRQTEAFF.

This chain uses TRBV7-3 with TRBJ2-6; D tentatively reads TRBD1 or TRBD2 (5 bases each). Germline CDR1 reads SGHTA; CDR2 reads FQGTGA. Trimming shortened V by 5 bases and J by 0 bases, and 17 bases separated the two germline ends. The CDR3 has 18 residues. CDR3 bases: TGTGCCAGCAGCCGAGGGGTCCATGAAACCTCTGGGGCCAACGTCCTGACTTTC. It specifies CASSRGVHETSGANVLTF.

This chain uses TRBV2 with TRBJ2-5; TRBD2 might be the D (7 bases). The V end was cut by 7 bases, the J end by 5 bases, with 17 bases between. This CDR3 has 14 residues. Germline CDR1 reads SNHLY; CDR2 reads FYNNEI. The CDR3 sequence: CASKNEGRGETQYF. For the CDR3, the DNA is TGTGCCAGCAAAAATGAAGGGAGGGGGGAGACCCAGTACTTC.

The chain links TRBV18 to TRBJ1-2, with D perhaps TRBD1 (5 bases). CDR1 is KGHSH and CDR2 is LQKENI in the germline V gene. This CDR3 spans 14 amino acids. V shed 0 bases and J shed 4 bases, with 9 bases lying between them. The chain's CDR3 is CASSPPGPLYGYTF. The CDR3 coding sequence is TGTGCCAGCTCACCACCGGGACCACTCTATGGCTACACCTTC.

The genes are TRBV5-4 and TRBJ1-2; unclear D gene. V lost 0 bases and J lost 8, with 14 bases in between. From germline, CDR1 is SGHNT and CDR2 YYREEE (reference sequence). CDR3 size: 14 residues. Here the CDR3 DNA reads TGTGCCAGCAGCTTGGCTTGGGGTAGGGTCGGCTACACCTTC. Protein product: CASSLAWGRVGYTF.

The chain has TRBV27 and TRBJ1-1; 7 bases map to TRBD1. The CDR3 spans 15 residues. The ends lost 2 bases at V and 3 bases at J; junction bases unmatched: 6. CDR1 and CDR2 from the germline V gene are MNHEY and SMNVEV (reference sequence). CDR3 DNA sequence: TGTGCCAGCAGTTTACTGGGACAGCTCTACACTGAAGCTTTCTTT. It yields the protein CASSLLGQLYTEAFF.

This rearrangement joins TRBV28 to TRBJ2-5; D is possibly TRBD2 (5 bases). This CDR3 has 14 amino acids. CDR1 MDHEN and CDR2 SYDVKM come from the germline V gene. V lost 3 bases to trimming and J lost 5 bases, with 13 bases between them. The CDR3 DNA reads TGTGCCAGCAGTTTCCGCGGGCCCAAGGAGACCCAGTACTTC. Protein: CASSFRGPKETQYF.